Listed below are T cell receptor beta chains from one sample, sequenced in a study of shared clonotypes between healthy human individuals. This table comes from immunoSEQ multiplex PCR, and its TCRdb copy is limited to in-frame clones, with some not included. Of around 2,000,000 clones listed, about 95% are singletons. Material: naive CD8+ T cells sorted from blood. The receptors here all came from a man aged 18-30 years in good health. The CDR3 runs from the conserved cysteine through the conserved F or W. D genes are given only for firm matches. Size tells how often a clone was seen (once, few, many) or the class of an expanded clone, and some rows leave it out.

j_call v_call d_call clone_size cdr3_nt cdr3_aa
TRBJ1-4 TRBV2 - - TGTGCCAGCAGTGACGGCAGATATAATGAAAAACTGTTTTTT CASSDGRYNEKLFF
TRBJ2-7 TRBV20-1 - - TGCAGTGCTAGAGACGAGGACGAGCAGTACTTC CSARDEDEQYF
TRBJ1-1 TRBV30 - - TGTGCCTGGAGTGTACTCAGGGACACTGAAGCTTTCTTT CAWSVLRDTEAFF
TRBJ1-1 TRBV30 TRBD1 - TGTGCCTGGAGATTGCAGGACAGGGGGCGGAATGAAGCTTTCTTT CAWRLQDRGRNEAFF
TRBJ2-3 TRBV11-2 - - TGTGCCAGCAGCTTATTAGATACGCAGTATTTT CASSLLDTQYF
TRBJ2-7 TRBV6-5 TRBD2 - TGTGCCAGCAGTTACTCTGCGGGAGAAGAAGGCTACGAGCAGTACTTC CASSYSAGEEGYEQYF
TRBJ2-1 TRBV10-3 TRBD2 - TGTGCCATCAGTGAAGTGACGGGAGGGCCTTACAATGAGCAGTTCTTC CAISEVTGGPYNEQFF
TRBJ2-7 TRBV6-1 - - TGTGCCAGCAGGGATGGAGGGGAGCAGTACTTC CASRDGGEQYF
TRBJ2-2 TRBV7-7 - - TGTGCTAGCAGCCCCGGGCCGGTCCTAGACACCGGGGAGCTGTTTTTT CASSPGPVLDTGELFF
TRBJ1-1 TRBV6-5 - - TGTGCCAGCAGTTACTCGACAGTTCAGAACACTGAAGCTTTCTTT CASSYSTVQNTEAFF
TRBJ2-5 TRBV4-2 - - TGTGCCAGCAGCCAAGATCAAGAGACCCAGTACTTC CASSQDQETQYF
TRBJ2-7 TRBV7-9 - - TGTGCCAGCAGCTTTGACTCGATCTACGAGCAGTACTTC CASSFDSIYEQYF
TRBJ1-5 TRBV7-9 - - TGTGCCAGCAGCCGATACAATCAGCCCCAGCATTTT CASSRYNQPQHF
TRBJ2-5 TRBV7-8 TRBD1 - TGTGCCAGCAGCTTATACGGGACAGAGGCGGAGACCCAGTACTTC CASSLYGTEAETQYF
TRBJ2-7 TRBV5-6 TRBD2 - TGTGCCAGCAGCACCGGGGGGAGCTCCTACGAGCAGTACTTC CASSTGGSSYEQYF
TRBJ2-3 TRBV19 - - TGTGCCAGTAGCCCCCAAGGGGGGCTCACAGATACGCAGTATTTT CASSPQGGLTDTQYF
TRBJ2-5 TRBV28 - - TGTGCCAGCAGTCTCGACGGCTACCAAGAGACCCAGTACTTC CASSLDGYQETQYF
TRBJ1-5 TRBV10-3 - - TGTGCCATCAGTGAGGGACGGACGGATCAGCCCCAGCATTTT CAISEGRTDQPQHF
TRBJ2-7 TRBV20-1 - - TGCAGTGCTCATATTGGGTACGAGCAGTACTTC CSAHIGYEQYF
TRBJ1-1 TRBV29-1 - - TGCAGCGTTGCGGGACTTCAGAACACTGAAGCTTTCTTT CSVAGLQNTEAFF
TRBJ1-2 TRBV5-4 TRBD1 - TGTGCCAGCAGCTTCAAAGGGGACAGGCCCTATGGCTACACCTTC CASSFKGDRPYGYTF
TRBJ1-3 TRBV28 - - TGTGCCAGCAGTTTAGGGGGCTCTGGAAACACCATATATTTT CASSLGGSGNTIYF
TRBJ2-1 TRBV4-1 TRBD1 - TGCGCCAGCAGCCACGCAACTCGGGACAGCTACAATGAGCAGTTCTTC CASSHATRDSYNEQFF
TRBJ2-2 TRBV9 - once TGTGCCAGCAGCCGGGGCACCGGGGAGCTGTTTTTT CASSRGTGELFF
TRBJ2-7 TRBV11-2 - - TGTGCCAGCAGCTTAGCCTGGGATTACGAGCAGTACTTC CASSLAWDYEQYF
TRBJ1-1 TRBV7-8 - once TGTGCCAGCTCCGAATTCGGGGAGGGTTTATCGACTGAAGCTTTCTTT CASSEFGEGLSTEAFF
TRBJ2-7 TRBV30 TRBD2 - TGTGCCTGGAGTGGTGGACTAGCGGTTTCCTACGAGCAGTACTTC CAWSGGLAVSYEQYF
TRBJ2-1 TRBV19 - - TGTGCCAGTAGTATGGGTGGGAATGAGCAGTTCTTC CASSMGGNEQFF
TRBJ1-5 TRBV30 - - TGTGCCTGGAGCGGACCCGAGCAGCCCCAGCATTTT CAWSGPEQPQHF
TRBJ1-6 TRBV5-1 - - TGCGCCAGTTCGAAGGACGACGCCTATAATTCACCCCTCCACTTT CASSKDDAYNSPLHF
TRBJ1-2 TRBV27 - - TGTGCCAGCAGTCCCGGCTATGGCTACACCTTC CASSPGYGYTF
TRBJ1-5 TRBV10-3 - - TGTGCCATCAGTGACGGGGGCCGTCAGCCCCAGCATTTT CAISDGGRQPQHF
TRBJ2-5 TRBV28 - - TGTGCCAGCAGTCTTCCAGGAGAGGAGACCCAGTACTTC CASSLPGEETQYF
TRBJ1-2 TRBV30 TRBD1 - TGTGCCTGGGGCGGACCCGGGACAGGGGGCGACTATTATGGCTACACCTTC CAWGGPGTGGDYYGYTF
TRBJ1-5 TRBV27 - - TGTGCCAGCAGTTTATACGGTGGGTTTAGCAATCAGCCCCAGCATTTT CASSLYGGFSNQPQHF
TRBJ2-5 TRBV27 - - TGTGCCAGCAGTTTATCGGCAGGTACTGATGACCAGTACTTC CASSLSAGTDDQYF
TRBJ2-1 TRBV11-2 - - TGTGCCAGCTTGCGGGGTTCCTACAATGAGCAGTTCTTC CASLRGSYNEQFF
TRBJ2-7 TRBV5-4 - - TGTGCCAGCAGCCCACCCCGGACGGAGAAGTTCCTCGGCAAGTACTTC CASSPPRTEKFLGKYF
TRBJ1-1 TRBV19 - few TGTGCCAGTAGTCATAGGTCGGAGCTGATGAACACTGAAGCTTTCTTT CASSHRSELMNTEAFF
TRBJ1-2 TRBV5-6 - - TGTGCCAGCAGCTCAGCGTACAGGGAGGACTACAATGGCTACACCTTC CASSSAYREDYNGYTF
TRBJ2-5 TRBV7-9 - - TGTGCCAGCAGCTTTGGGTTTGGAGAGACCCAGTACTTC CASSFGFGETQYF
TRBJ2-7 TRBV6-5 - - TGTGCCAGCAGTTACTCTAGCGGAAGGGAGCAGTACTTC CASSYSSGREQYF
TRBJ2-1 TRBV4-3 - - TGCGCCAGCAGCCAGGAGGGGTTTAGCTCCTACAATGAGCAGTTCTTC CASSQEGFSSYNEQFF
TRBJ2-5 TRBV27 - once TGTGCCAGCAGTTCCGACGCTTACCAAGAGACCCAGTACTTC CASSSDAYQETQYF
TRBJ2-5 TRBV9 TRBD1 - TGTGCCAGCAGCGAGCATCAGGGGGAAGGCCTGCTCCCAGAGACCCAGTACTTC CASSEHQGEGLLPETQYF
TRBJ2-3 TRBV11-2 - - TGTGCCAGCAGCTGGGGCGCAGAAATTGCCCCGGATACGCAGTATTTT CASSWGAEIAPDTQYF
TRBJ2-5 TRBV7-2 TRBD2 once TGTGCCAGCAGCTTAGTGACTAGCGGGGAAGAGACCCAGTACTTC CASSLVTSGEETQYF
TRBJ2-5 TRBV7-3 - - TGTGCCAGCAGCCCCCTGGATGGAGAGACCCAGTACTTC CASSPLDGETQYF
TRBJ2-5 TRBV10-1 TRBD1 - TGCGCCAGCAGCGCGTCGGACAGGGAAGAGACCCAGTACTTC CASSASDREETQYF
TRBJ1-2 TRBV13 TRBD1 - TGTGCCAGCAGCCAGGGGGCCGGCTATGGCTACACCTTC CASSQGAGYGYTF
TRBJ2-7 TRBV13 TRBD1 - TGTGCCAGCAGCCCCGGGACAGGGGGTTACGAGCAGTACTTC CASSPGTGGYEQYF
TRBJ2-5 TRBV5-4 TRBD2 - TGTGCCAGCAGCGTTACTAGCGGCCAAGAGACCCAGTACTTC CASSVTSGQETQYF